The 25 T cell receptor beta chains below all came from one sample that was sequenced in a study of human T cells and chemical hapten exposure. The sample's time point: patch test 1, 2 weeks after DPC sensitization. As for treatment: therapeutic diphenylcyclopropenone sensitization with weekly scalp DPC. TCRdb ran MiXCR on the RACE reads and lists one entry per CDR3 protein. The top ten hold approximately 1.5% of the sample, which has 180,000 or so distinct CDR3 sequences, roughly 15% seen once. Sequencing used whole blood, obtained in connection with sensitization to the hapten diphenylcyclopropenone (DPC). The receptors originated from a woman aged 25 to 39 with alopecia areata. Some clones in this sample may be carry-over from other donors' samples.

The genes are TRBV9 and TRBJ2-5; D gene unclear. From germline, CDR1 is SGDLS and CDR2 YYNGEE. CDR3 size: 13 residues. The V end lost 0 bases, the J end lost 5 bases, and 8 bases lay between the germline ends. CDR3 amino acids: CASSVATAETQYF. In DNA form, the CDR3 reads TGTGCCAGCAGCGTAGCTACGGCGGAGACCCAGTACTTC.

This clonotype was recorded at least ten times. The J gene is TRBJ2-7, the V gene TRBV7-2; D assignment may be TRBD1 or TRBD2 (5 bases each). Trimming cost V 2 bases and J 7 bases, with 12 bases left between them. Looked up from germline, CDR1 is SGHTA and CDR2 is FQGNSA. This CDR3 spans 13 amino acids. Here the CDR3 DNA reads TGTGCCAGCAGCTTATGGCCTGGGGGTGAGCAGTACTTC. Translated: CASSLWPGGEQYF.

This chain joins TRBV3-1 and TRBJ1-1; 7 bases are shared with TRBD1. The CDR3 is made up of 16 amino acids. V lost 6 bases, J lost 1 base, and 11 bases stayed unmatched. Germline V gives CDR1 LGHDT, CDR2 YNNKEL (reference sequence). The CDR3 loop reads CASSSYRGTENTEAFF. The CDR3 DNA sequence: TGTGCCAGCAGTTCTTACCGTGGGACAGAGAACACTGAAGCTTTCTTT.

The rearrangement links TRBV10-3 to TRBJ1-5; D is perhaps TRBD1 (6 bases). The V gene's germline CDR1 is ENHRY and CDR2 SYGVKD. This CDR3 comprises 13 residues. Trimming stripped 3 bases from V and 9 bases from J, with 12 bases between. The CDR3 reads CAISDDRRRPQHF. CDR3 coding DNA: TGTGCCATCAGTGACGACAGGCGTCGGCCCCAGCATTTT.

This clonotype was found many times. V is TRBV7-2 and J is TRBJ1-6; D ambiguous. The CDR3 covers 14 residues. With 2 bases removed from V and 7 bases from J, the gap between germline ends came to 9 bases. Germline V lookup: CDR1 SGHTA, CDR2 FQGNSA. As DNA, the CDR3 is TGTGCCAGCAGCTTACGAGGGAACAATTCACCCCTCCACTTT. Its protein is CASSLRGNNSPLHF.

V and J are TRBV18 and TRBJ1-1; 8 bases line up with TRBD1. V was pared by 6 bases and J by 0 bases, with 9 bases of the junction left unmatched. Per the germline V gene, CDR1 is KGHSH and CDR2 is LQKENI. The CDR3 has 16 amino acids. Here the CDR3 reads CASSRTGSGMNTEAFF. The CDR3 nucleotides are TGTGCCAGCTCCCGGACAGGGTCTGGCATGAACACTGAAGCTTTCTTT.

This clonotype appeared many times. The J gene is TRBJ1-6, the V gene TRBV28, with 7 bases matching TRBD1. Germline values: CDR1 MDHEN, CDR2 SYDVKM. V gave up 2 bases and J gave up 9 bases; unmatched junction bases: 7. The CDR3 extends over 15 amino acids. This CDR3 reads CASSLPYDRASPLHF. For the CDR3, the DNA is TGTGCCAGCAGTTTACCTTACGACAGGGCTTCACCCCTCCACTTT.

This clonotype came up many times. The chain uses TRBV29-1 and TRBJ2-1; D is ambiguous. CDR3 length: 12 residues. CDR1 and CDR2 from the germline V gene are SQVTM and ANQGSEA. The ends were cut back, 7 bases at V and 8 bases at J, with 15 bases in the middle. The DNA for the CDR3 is TGCAGCGCTGGGTCAAGGGTCGATGAGCAGTTCTTC. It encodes CSAGSRVDEQFF.

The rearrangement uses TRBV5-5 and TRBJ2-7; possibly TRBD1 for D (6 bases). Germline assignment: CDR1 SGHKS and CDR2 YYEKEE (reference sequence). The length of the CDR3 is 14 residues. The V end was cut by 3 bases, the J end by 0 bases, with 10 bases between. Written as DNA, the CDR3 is TGTGCCAGCAGCTGGGACATAACCTCCTACGAGCAGTACTTC. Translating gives CASSWDITSYEQYF.

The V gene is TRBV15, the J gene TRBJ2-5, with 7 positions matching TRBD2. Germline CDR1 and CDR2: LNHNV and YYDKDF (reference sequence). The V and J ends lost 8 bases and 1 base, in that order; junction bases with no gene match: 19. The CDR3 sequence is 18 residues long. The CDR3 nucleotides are TGTGCCACCCTCGGACGGGGAGCTATCGGGGGGACCCAAGAGACCCAGTACTTC. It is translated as CATLGRGAIGGTQETQYF.

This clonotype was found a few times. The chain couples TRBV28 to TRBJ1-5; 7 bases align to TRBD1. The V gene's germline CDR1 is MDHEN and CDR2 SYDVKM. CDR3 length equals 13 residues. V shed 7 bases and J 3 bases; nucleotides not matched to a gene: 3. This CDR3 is CASTRGNNQPQHF. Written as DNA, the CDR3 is TGTGCCAGCACCAGGGGGAACAATCAGCCCCAGCATTTT.

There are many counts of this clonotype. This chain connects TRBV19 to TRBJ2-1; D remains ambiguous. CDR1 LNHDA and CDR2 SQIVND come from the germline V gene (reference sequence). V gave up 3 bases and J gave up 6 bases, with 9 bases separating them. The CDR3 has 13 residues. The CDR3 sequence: CASSMKPRNEQFF. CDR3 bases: TGTGCCAGTAGTATGAAGCCCCGCAATGAGCAGTTCTTC.

The DNA for the CDR3 is TGTGCCAGCAGTTACTCGAAACAGGGTGGAAACACCATATATTTT. It is translated as CASSYSKQGGNTIYF. V gene TRBV6-6 combines with J gene TRBJ1-3; D possibly corresponds to TRBD1 (6 bases). The CDR3 spans 15 residues. Germline CDR1 is MNHNY and CDR2 is SVGAGI (reference sequence). V was trimmed by 0 bases and J by 3 bases, leaving 9 bases between them.

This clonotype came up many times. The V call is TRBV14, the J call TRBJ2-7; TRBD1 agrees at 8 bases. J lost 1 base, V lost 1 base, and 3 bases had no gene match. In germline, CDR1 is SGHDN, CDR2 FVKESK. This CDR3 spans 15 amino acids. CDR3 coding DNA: TGTGCCAGCAGCCAAGGAGACAGGGGATCCTACGAGCAGTACTTC. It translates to CASSQGDRGSYEQYF.

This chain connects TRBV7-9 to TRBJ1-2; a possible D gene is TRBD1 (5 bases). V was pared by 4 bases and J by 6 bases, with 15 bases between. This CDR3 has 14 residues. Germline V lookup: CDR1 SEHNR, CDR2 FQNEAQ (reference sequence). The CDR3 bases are TGTGCCAGCAGCTCTCAATGGTCGGGGGATGGCTACACCTTC. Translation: CASSSQWSGDGYTF.

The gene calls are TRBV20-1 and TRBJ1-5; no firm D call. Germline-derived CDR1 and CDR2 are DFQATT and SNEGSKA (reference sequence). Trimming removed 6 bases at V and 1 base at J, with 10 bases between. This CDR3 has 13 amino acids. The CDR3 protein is CSAISTSNQPQHF. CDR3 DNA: TGCAGTGCAATAAGTACGAGCAATCAGCCCCAGCATTTT.

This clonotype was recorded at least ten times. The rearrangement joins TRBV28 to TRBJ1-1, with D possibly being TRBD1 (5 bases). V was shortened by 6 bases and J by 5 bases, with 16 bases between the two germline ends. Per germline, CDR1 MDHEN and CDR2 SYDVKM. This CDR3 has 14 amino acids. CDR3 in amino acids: CASSLEGLETEAFF. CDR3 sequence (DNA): TGTGCCAGCAGCCTGGAGGGGTTGGAGACTGAAGCTTTCTTT. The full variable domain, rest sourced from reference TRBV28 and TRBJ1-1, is DVKVTQSSRYLVKRTGEKVFLECVQDMDHENMFWYRQDPGLGLRLIYFSYDVKMKEKGDIPEGYSVSREKKERFSLILESASTNQTSMYLCASSLEGLETEAFFGQGTRLTVV.

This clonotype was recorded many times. As DNA, the CDR3 is TGTGCCAGCAGTTTATGGCAGGGACCACCCCTCCACTTT. Translated, it gives CASSLWQGPPLHF. The chain recombines TRBV28 with TRBJ1-6, with D possibly being TRBD1 (5 bases). CDR1 MDHEN and CDR2 SYDVKM come from the germline V gene. The CDR3 is 13 residues long. V lost 0 bases and J 11 bases, leaving 8 bases between the germline ends.

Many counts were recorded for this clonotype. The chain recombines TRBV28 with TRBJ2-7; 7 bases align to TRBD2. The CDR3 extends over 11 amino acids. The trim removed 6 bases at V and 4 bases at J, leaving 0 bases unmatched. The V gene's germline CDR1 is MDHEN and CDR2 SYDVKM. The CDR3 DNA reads TGTGCCAGCAGCGGGGGGTACGAGCAGTACTTC. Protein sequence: CASSGGYEQYF.

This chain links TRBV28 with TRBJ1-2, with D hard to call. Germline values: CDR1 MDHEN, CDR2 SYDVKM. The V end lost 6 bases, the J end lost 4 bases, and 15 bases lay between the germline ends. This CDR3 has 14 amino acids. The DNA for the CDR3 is TGTGCCAGCAGGCGAGGTTCAGCGATCTATGGCTACACCTTC. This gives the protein CASRRGSAIYGYTF.

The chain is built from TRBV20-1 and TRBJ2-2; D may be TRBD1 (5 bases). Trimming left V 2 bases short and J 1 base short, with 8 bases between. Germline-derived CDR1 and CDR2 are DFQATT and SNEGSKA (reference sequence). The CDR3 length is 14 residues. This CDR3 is CSARNQGNTGELFF. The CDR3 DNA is TGCAGTGCTAGAAATCAGGGGAACACCGGGGAGCTGTTTTTT.

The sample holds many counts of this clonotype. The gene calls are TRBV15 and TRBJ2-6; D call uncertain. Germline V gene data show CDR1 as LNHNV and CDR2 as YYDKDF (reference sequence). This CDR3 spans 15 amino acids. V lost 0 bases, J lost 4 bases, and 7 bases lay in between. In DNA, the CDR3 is TGTGCCACCAGCAGAGATCCCGTGGGGGCCAACGTCCTGACTTTC. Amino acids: CATSRDPVGANVLTF.

Here the CDR3 reads CASSPRHPNQPQHF. CDR3 DNA sequence: TGTGCCAGTAGTCCGCGACACCCCAATCAGCCCCAGCATTTT. The rearrangement joins TRBV19 to TRBJ1-5; D is unresolved. From germline, CDR1 is LNHDA and CDR2 SQIVND (reference sequence). V was trimmed by 5 bases and J by 3 bases, leaving 11 bases between them. The CDR3 has 14 amino acids.

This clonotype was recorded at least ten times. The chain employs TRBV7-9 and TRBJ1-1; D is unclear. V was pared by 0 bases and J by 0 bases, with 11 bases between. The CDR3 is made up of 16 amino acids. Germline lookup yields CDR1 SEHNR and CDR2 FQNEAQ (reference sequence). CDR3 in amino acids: CASSLAGGVLNTEAFF. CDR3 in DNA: TGTGCCAGCAGCTTAGCGGGTGGGGTACTGAACACTGAAGCTTTCTTT.

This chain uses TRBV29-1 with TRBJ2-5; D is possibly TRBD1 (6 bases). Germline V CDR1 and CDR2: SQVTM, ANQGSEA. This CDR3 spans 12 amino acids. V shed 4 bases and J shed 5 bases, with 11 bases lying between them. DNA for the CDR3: TGCAGCGTTGGGCAGGGGTCGGAGACCCAGTACTTC. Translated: CSVGQGSETQYF.